This T cell receptor beta chain comes out of a study of early T cells in non-severe SARS-CoV-2 infection. Study-wide background: The chains were unpaired, and the sequenced material was bulk RNA from unsorted whole blood.

Attachment of unique molecular identifiers was made to individual cDNA molecules. MiXCR, run by TCRdb on the 5' RACE reads, gives a single entry per CDR3 protein. The sample gives fewer than 100,000 distinct CDR3 sequences, roughly 9.6% of which show up once; approximately 4.8% is in the top ten. This clonotype was detected ten times or more. The target antigen is unknown. Germline V CDR1 and CDR2: MNHNS, SASEGT. The trim removed 3 bases at V and 1 base at J, leaving 2 bases unmatched. This CDR3 spans 15 amino acids. General study findings and limits: Using VDJdb, the matching emphasized anti-spike CD8 responses while missing private and CD4 specificities.

Material for sequencing was whole blood. This receptor was obtained from an adult who was a healthcare worker with PCR-confirmed SARS-CoV-2 infection or an uninfected control (not recorded which). The chain carries TRBV6-1 and TRBJ2-2; 7 nucleotides align to TRBD1. CDR3 residues: CASSERTGNTGELFF. The CDR3 DNA is TGTGCCAGCAGTGAGCGGACAGGGAACACCGGGGAGCTGTTTTTT.